This T cell receptor (beta chain) is drawn from a study of T cells in Graves' hyperthyroidism and ophthalmopathy. Findings and caveats of the study: Onset of ophthalmopathy came a median around 6.5 months after the model predicted it. Within blood appeared most thyroid clonotypes that had expanded above 0.001.

Patients were excluded because of uncontrolled infection, other autoimmune disease, pregnancy or lactation. Of note for this clonotype: Antigen unknown.

CDR1 and CDR2 (germline): GTSNPN, SVGIG (reference sequence). With 1 base removed from V and 8 bases from J, the gap between germline ends came to 11 bases. The CDR3 covers 13 residues. Amplification targeted TCR beta CDR3 regions from RNA transcripts. RT-PCR in the first round (using the HTBI primer set) targeted the TCR CDR3. Using its own MiXCR run on the multiplex PCR reads, TCRdb lists one record per CDR3 protein. This sample carries around 600,000 distinct CDR3 sequences, around 14% of them seen once, and the ten largest clones take roughly 6.9%. The chain combines TRBV30 with TRBJ1-4; a possible D gene is TRBD1 (5 bases). Sequences were obtained from blood. The TCR originated in a woman under 30 with Graves' ophthalmopathy. CDR3 region: CAWSGSTGEKLFF. The CDR3 region has the DNA TGTGCCTGGAGTGGAAGCACAGGAGAAAAACTGTTTTTT.